The 22 T cell receptor beta chains below all came from one sample that was sequenced in a study of cytomegalovirus exposure and HLA in healthy donors. PCR was performed using 60 Vbeta and 13 Jbeta primers. Only in-frame clones appear in the TCRdb table, and some are missing; sequencing was by immunoSEQ multiplex PCR. The repertoire holds about 160,000 clones, with about 73% as singletons. Sequencing was carried out using PBMCs. The source of these receptors is a woman aged 40 to 50 in good health and CMV-seronegative.

This chain links TRBV10-3 with TRBJ2-2, with TRBD2 as a possible D gene (5 bases). The V end was cut by 0 bases, the J end by 3 bases, with 8 bases between. Per the germline V gene, CDR1 is ENHRY and CDR2 is SYGVKD. The CDR3 extends over 15 amino acids. The CDR3 is CAISESRGDTGELFF. CDR3 DNA: TGTGCCATCAGTGAGTCCCGGGGAGACACCGGGGAGCTGTTTTTT.

Here the CDR3 reads CASGWGDDSNPGTQYF. As DNA, the CDR3 is TGCGCCAGCGGGTGGGGAGACGATTCAAACCCAGGTACGCAGTATTTT. The J gene is TRBJ2-3, the V gene TRBV5-1, with D perhaps TRBD2 (5 bases). From germline, CDR1 is SGHRS and CDR2 YFSETQ. The CDR3 totals 16 residues. The V and J ends lost 7 bases and 8 bases respectively, with 26 bases between them.

This chain connects TRBV5-1 to TRBJ2-7, with 9 bases that match TRBD2. Germline CDR1 reads SGHRS; CDR2 reads YFSETQ. J lost 1 base, V lost 0 bases, and 8 bases had no gene match. This CDR3 is built from 17 residues. The CDR3 bases are TGCGCCAGCAGCTTGGTACCTAGCGGGACAGAATCCTACGAGCAGTACTTC. Translated: CASSLVPSGTESYEQYF. The whole variable domain, remainder taken from reference TRBV5-1 and TRBJ2-7, is KAGVTQTPRYLIKTRGQQVTLSCSPISGHRSVSWYQQTPGQGLQFLFEYFSETQRNKGNFPGRFSGRQFSNSRSEMNVSTLELGDSALYLCASSLVPSGTESYEQYFGPGTRLTVT.

This clone was picked up a small number of times. The chain links TRBV2 to TRBJ1-5, with 7 bases fitting TRBD1. CDR3 size: 19 residues. Germline CDR1 and CDR2: SNHLY and FYNNEI. V lost 5 bases and J lost 2; bases outside the gene matches: 18. CDR3 amino acids: CASSSRQGQSGRGNQPQHF. CDR3 nucleotide sequence: TGTGCCAGCAGTTCAAGACAGGGCCAGAGCGGACGGGGCAATCAGCCCCAGCATTTT.

The chain has TRBV4-2 and TRBJ2-7; D unresolved. CDR1 is LGHNA, CDR2 YNFKEQ, per germline. The CDR3 is made up of 14 amino acids. V shed 2 bases and J shed 0 bases, with 8 bases lying between them. CDR3 residues: CASSQNIHSYEQYF. The DNA of the CDR3 is TGTGCCAGCAGCCAAAACATACACTCCTACGAGCAGTACTTC.

The chain is built from TRBV5-4 and TRBJ2-1; TRBD2 matches 16 bases. CDR3 length: 17 residues. Per germline, CDR1 SGHNT and CDR2 YYREEE (reference sequence). V lost 4 bases and J lost 6; bases outside the gene matches: 7. DNA for the CDR3: TGTGCCAGCAGCCCCGGGACTAGCGGGGGGGCCCTCAATGAGCAGTTCTTC. This encodes CASSPGTSGGALNEQFF.

V is TRBV5-1 and J is TRBJ1-3; perhaps TRBD1 as D (5 bases). This CDR3 comprises 14 residues. The V end was cut by 4 bases, the J end by 4 bases, with 12 bases between. Germline CDR1 and CDR2: SGHRS and YFSETQ. This chain's CDR3 is CASSEGVVGNTIYF. CDR3 coding DNA: TGCGCCAGCAGCGAAGGGGTAGTCGGAAACACCATATATTTT.

The chain carries TRBV5-6 and TRBJ1-2; D might be TRBD1 (5 bases). The ends were cut back, 2 bases at V and 1 base at J, with 18 bases in the middle. The germline V gene encodes CDR1 SGHDT and CDR2 YYEEEE. The CDR3 runs to 17 residues. The CDR3 loop reads CASSFTPGTYFNYGYTF. CDR3 coding DNA: TGTGCCAGCAGCTTTACACCCGGGACTTACTTTAACTATGGCTACACCTTC.

The rearrangement joins TRBV10-3 to TRBJ1-6; the D is unclear. The CDR3 is 14 residues long. V lost 0 bases and J 8 bases, leaving 8 bases between the germline ends. Germline CDR1 ENHRY, CDR2 SYGVKD. The CDR3 DNA reads as TGTGCCATCAGTGAGTCAAGGAGGGATTCACCCCTCCACTTT. It yields the protein CAISESRRDSPLHF.

V is TRBV7-8 and J is TRBJ1-2, with 12 positions matching TRBD1. The length of the CDR3 is 15 residues. Trimming cost V 5 bases and J 8 bases; bases outside gene matches: 9. Germline loops: CDR1 SGHVS, CDR2 FQNEAQ. The CDR3: CASSLGGQGAGGYTF. The CDR3 nucleotides read TGTGCCAGCAGCCTAGGGGGACAGGGGGCGGGGGGCTACACCTTC. Full variable domain (remainder filled in from reference TRBV7-8 and TRBJ1-2): GAGVSQSPRYKVAKRGQDVALRCDPISGHVSLFWYQQALGQGPEFLTYFQNEAQLDKSGLPSDRFFAERPEGSVSTLKIQRTQQEDSAVYLCASSLGGQGAGGYTFGSGTRLTVV.

The V and J genes are TRBV5-1 and TRBJ1-2; 8 nucleotides match TRBD1. V trimming: 5 bases; J trimming: 4 bases; junction bases outside the gene matches: 10. The CDR3 runs to 15 residues. CDR1 is SGHRS and CDR2 is YFSETQ in the germline V gene. The CDR3 sequence: CASRRDGTGLYGYTF. DNA of the CDR3: TGCGCCAGCAGACGGGACGGGACAGGCCTCTATGGCTACACCTTC.

The chain recombines TRBV5-1 with TRBJ2-7; D may be TRBD2 (6 bases). The CDR3 is 16 amino acids. V shed 3 bases and J shed 6 bases, with 22 bases lying between them. CDR1 and CDR2 from the germline V gene are SGHRS and YFSETQ. CDR3 sequence reads: CASSSEGGTRRGEQYF. The CDR3, as DNA: TGCGCCAGCAGCTCCGAGGGTGGGACTCGAAGAGGCGAGCAGTACTTC.

This clone has just a few counts. V and J are TRBV10-3 and TRBJ1-5; 7 nucleotides line up with TRBD1. Germline CDR1 and CDR2: ENHRY and SYGVKD. The CDR3 spans 14 residues. V shed 8 bases and J 3 bases; nucleotides not matched to a gene: 7. DNA of the CDR3: TGTGCCATCCGGGACAGCAATTTCAATCAGCCCCAGCATTTT. This codes for CAIRDSNFNQPQHF.

The V gene is TRBV6-5, the J gene TRBJ1-2; no definite D call. The V gene's germline CDR1 is MNHEY and CDR2 SVGAGI. Trimming took off 6 bases at V and 7 bases at J, with 15 bases between the two ends. The CDR3 contains 13 residues. The CDR3 sequence: CASREVPISGYTF. CDR3 DNA sequence: TGTGCCAGCAGGGAGGTGCCTATCTCTGGCTACACCTTC.

The chain uses TRBV2 and TRBJ1-1, with a tentative D call TRBD1 (5 bases). The length of the CDR3 is 15 residues. Germline CDR1 SNHLY, CDR2 FYNNEI. Trimming stripped 7 bases from V and 7 bases from J, with 22 bases between. CDR3 loop: CASTSVWGGPFEAFF. The CDR3 nucleotides are TGTGCCAGCACGTCGGTTTGGGGGGGACCCTTTGAAGCTTTCTTT. The whole variable domain, remainder taken from reference TRBV2 and TRBJ1-1, is EPEVTQTPSHQVTQMGQEVILRCVPISNHLYFYWYRQILGQKVEFLVSFYNNEISEKSEIFDDQFSVERPDGSNFTLKIRSTKLEDSAMYFCASTSVWGGPFEAFFGQGTRLTVV.

The rearrangement links TRBV29-1 to TRBJ2-2, with 9 bases that match TRBD1. V dropped 6 bases and J dropped 4; count of bases not matched to a gene: 6. Germline CDR1 reads SQVTM; CDR2 reads ANQGSEA. The CDR3 runs to 14 residues. The CDR3 coding sequence is TGCAGCGTCGTGCCGACAGGGGGCACCGGGGAGCTGTTTTTT. Residues: CSVVPTGGTGELFF.

This sequence joins TRBV5-1 and TRBJ2-2, with TRBD2 identical over 10 bases. Germline V gives CDR1 SGHRS, CDR2 YFSETQ. With 4 bases clipped from V and 0 bases from J, the junction kept 12 bases outside the gene matches. This CDR3 contains 19 residues. DNA of the CDR3: TGCGCCAGCAGCCCCCCCCTAGCGGGGGAGCCACCGAACACCGGGGAGCTGTTTTTT. Its protein is CASSPPLAGEPPNTGELFF.

The chain links TRBV9 to TRBJ2-7; maybe TRBD1 (5 bases). The CDR3 is made up of 15 amino acids. Germline lookup yields CDR1 SGDLS and CDR2 YYNGEE. The ends were cut back, 4 bases at V and 5 bases at J, with 19 bases in the middle. CDR3 protein: CASSPLDSWRNEQYF. CDR3 DNA: TGTGCCAGCAGCCCCCTAGACAGTTGGCGGAACGAGCAGTACTTC.

Comment on this clone: The same CDR3 can be traced to other DNA sequences in this sample. J is TRBJ2-7 and V is TRBV28; D perhaps matches TRBD1 (6 bases). The CDR3 covers 15 residues. Germline CDR1 and CDR2: MDHEN and SYDVKM. Trimming cost V 4 bases and J 2 bases, with 15 bases left between them. The DNA of the CDR3 is TGTGCCAGCAGTTCCCCGGGACAAGGAGCCTACGAGCAGTACTTC. Residues: CASSSPGQGAYEQYF.

The chain carries TRBV6-1 and TRBJ1-2, with 8 bases matching TRBD1. Germline CDR1 MNHNS, CDR2 SASEGT. The CDR3 totals 14 residues. V was clipped by 6 bases and J by 5 bases; unmatched bases: 8. The CDR3, as DNA: TGTGCCAGCAGCGGAACGACAGGGGAATATGGCTACACCTTC. This encodes CASSGTTGEYGYTF.

The V gene is TRBV6-5, the J gene TRBJ1-3, with TRBD1 identical over 7 bases. This CDR3 spans 15 amino acids. Germline CDR1 and CDR2: MNHEY and SVGAGI. V dropped 6 bases and J dropped 0; count of bases not matched to a gene: 5. The CDR3 nucleotides read TGTGCCAGCAGACGCACAGGGGACTCTGGAAACACCATATATTTT. It encodes CASRRTGDSGNTIYF.

The genes are TRBV2 and TRBJ1-5; D gene uncertain. There are 14 residues in the CDR3. The V and J ends lost 0 bases and 5 bases respectively, with 8 bases between them. Germline loops: CDR1 SNHLY, CDR2 FYNNEI. CDR3 amino acids: CASSEAWADQPQHF. Written as DNA, the CDR3 is TGTGCCAGCAGTGAAGCCTGGGCCGATCAGCCCCAGCATTTT. The full variable domain, in which reference TRBV2 and TRBJ1-5 provide the parts outside the CDR3, is EPEVTQTPSHQVTQMGQEVILRCVPISNHLYFYWYRQILGQKVEFLVSFYNNEISEKSEIFDDQFSVERPDGSNFTLKIRSTKLEDSAMYFCASSEAWADQPQHFGDGTRLSIL.